These 11 T cell receptor beta chains originate from one sample sequenced in a study of cytomegalovirus exposure and HLA in healthy donors. Primers: 60 Vbeta forward and 13 Jbeta reverse. The table came from immunoSEQ multiplex PCR; TCRdb's copy has only in-frame clones and leaves some out. This repertoire shows 150,000 or so clones, approximately 84% found once; its top ten account for 2% to 2.5%. Specimen: PBMCs. These receptors were obtained from a woman in her late teens or twenties in good health and CMV-seronegative.

The V and J genes are TRBV19 and TRBJ2-7; TRBD1 matches 9 bases. The trim removed 9 bases at V and 0 bases at J, leaving 15 bases unmatched. Germline V gives CDR1 LNHDA, CDR2 SQIVND (reference sequence). This CDR3 is 17 amino acids long. The CDR3 DNA follows: TGTGCCAGCTCCGGACAGGGGTTGAAGCGGAGCTCCTACGAGCAGTACTTC. This codes for CASSGQGLKRSSYEQYF.

J is TRBJ1-5 and V is TRBV7-2; tentative D call: TRBD1 (6 bases). Trimming stripped 5 bases from V and 7 bases from J, with 15 bases between. The germline CDR1 and CDR2 sequences are SGHTA and FQGNSA. CDR3 size: 14 residues. The DNA for the CDR3 is TGTGCCAGCAGCCGGGACATTTCACTGCAGCCCCAGCATTTT. This encodes CASSRDISLQPQHF.

This chain joins TRBV7-9 and TRBJ2-5, with 12 bases lining up with TRBD2. The CDR3 spans 15 residues. V was clipped by 4 bases and J by 1 base; unmatched bases: 1. The germline V gene has CDR1 SEHNR and CDR2 FQNEAQ (reference sequence). CDR3 nucleotides: TGTGCCAGCAGCTCACTAGCGGGAGGCCAAGAGACCCAGTACTTC. Protein product: CASSSLAGGQETQYF.

This chain uses TRBV19 with TRBJ2-3; D might be TRBD2 (5 bases). Trimming stripped 5 bases from V and 1 base from J, with 10 bases between. This CDR3 spans 14 amino acids. The germline CDR1 and CDR2 sequences are LNHDA and SQIVND (reference sequence). CDR3 coding DNA: TGTGCCAGTAGTGAGGCGGGCCGCACAGATACGCAGTATTTT. Encoded protein: CASSEAGRTDTQYF. The variable domain in full, with the rest retrieved from reference TRBV19 and TRBJ2-3, is DGGITQSPKYLFRKEGQNVTLSCEQNLNHDAMYWYRQDPGQGLRLIYYSQIVNDFQKGDIAEGYSVSREKKESFPLTVTSAQKNPTAFYLCASSEAGRTDTQYFGPGTRLTVL.

This CDR3 reads CASSILTPRTDTQYF. In nucleotides, the CDR3 is TGTGCCAGCAGCATTCTAACCCCCCGCACAGATACGCAGTATTTT. V gene TRBV7-9 combines with J gene TRBJ2-3; D ambiguous. Trimming removed 5 bases from V and 1 base from J, with 13 bases in between. Germline-derived CDR1 and CDR2 are SEHNR and FQNEAQ (reference sequence). The CDR3 runs to 15 residues.

The chain is built from TRBV30 and TRBJ2-5; 9 positions match TRBD1. J lost 5 bases, V lost 1 base, and 8 bases had no gene match. The CDR3 sequence is 15 residues long. Germline V gene sequence: CDR1 GTSNPN, CDR2 SVGIG (reference sequence). DNA for the CDR3: TGTGCCTGGAGTGCCGACAGGGGGATTGGGGAGACCCAGTACTTC. It codes for CAWSADRGIGETQYF.

The chain links TRBV28 to TRBJ2-1; TRBD1 matches 11 bases. The CDR3 totals 13 residues. J lost 5 bases, V lost 6 bases, and 0 bases had no gene match. Germline values: CDR1 MDHEN, CDR2 SYDVKM. CDR3 region: CASRGQGDNEQFF. CDR3 sequence (DNA): TGTGCCAGCAGGGGACAGGGGGACAATGAGCAGTTCTTC.

This clone has only one observation. CDR3 sequence (DNA): TGTGCCAGCAGCCTCGATCAGGCGGGGAATCAGCCCCAGCATTTT. Amino acids: CASSLDQAGNQPQHF. The chain combines TRBV9 with TRBJ1-5; D unresolved. The CDR3 has 15 amino acids. Germline CDR1 and CDR2: SGDLS and YYNGEE. The V gene lost 4 bases and the J gene lost 4 bases, with 15 bases spanning the gap.

The chain joins TRBV6-1 to TRBJ2-5; 8 nucleotides align to TRBD1. Germline V gene lookup returns CDR1 MNHNS and CDR2 SASEGT. The CDR3 consists of 18 residues. With 6 bases clipped from V and 0 bases from J, the junction kept 15 bases outside the gene matches. The CDR3 spells CASREKGTGGGYQETQYF. The CDR3 nucleotides read TGTGCCAGCAGGGAAAAAGGGACAGGTGGGGGCTACCAAGAGACCCAGTACTTC.

The chain combines TRBV7-9 with TRBJ2-1; 7 bases line up with TRBD2. J lost 7 bases, V lost 4 bases, and 7 bases had no gene match. Germline values: CDR1 SEHNR, CDR2 FQNEAQ (reference sequence). The CDR3 consists of 14 residues. DNA for the CDR3: TGTGCCAGCAGCTCCACTTGGCGGGAGAATGAGCAGTTCTTC. Amino acid sequence: CASSSTWRENEQFF.

J is TRBJ2-7 and V is TRBV28; TRBD2 is a possible D gene (6 bases). The germline V gene encodes CDR1 MDHEN and CDR2 SYDVKM. Between the trimmed V and J ends, which lost 6 bases and 5 bases, there was a span of 14 bases. The CDR3 covers 13 residues. The CDR3 protein is CASSPTSYNEQYF. For the CDR3, the DNA is TGTGCCAGCAGCCCGACTAGTTACAACGAGCAGTACTTC.